This T cell receptor (beta chain) came from a study of cytomegalovirus exposure and HLA in healthy donors. Study findings and constraints: One cluster of highly shared sequence variants probably arose as a sequencing artifact.

PCR involved 60 Vbeta and 13 Jbeta primers. Profiling relied on immunoSEQ multiplex PCR, and the TCRdb table lists in-frame clones only, not all of them. Recorded for this sample: around 75,000 clones. Of note for this clone: No antigen is known for it.

The ends were cut back, 8 bases at V and 0 bases at J, with 22 bases in the middle. Germline assignment: CDR1 ENHRY and CDR2 SYGVKD. The CDR3 is made up of 18 amino acids. The rearrangement uses TRBV10-3 and TRBJ2-2; weak D call: TRBD1 (6 bases). Sequences were obtained from PBMCs. The TCR was taken from a middle-aged man in good health and CMV-seropositive. The chain's CDR3 is CAIGLDRSTFANTGELFF. Written as DNA, the CDR3 is TGTGCCATCGGATTAGACAGGTCGACGTTCGCGAACACCGGGGAGCTGTTTTTT.